The clone carrying this T cell receptor (beta chain) was observed a handful of times. Peripheral blood from each donor was collected in a volume of about 9.9 milliliters. Alongside a J-beta primer mix, a sample-barcoded 5' primer served in a second PCR lasting 7 to 11 cycles. Each cDNA was tagged by a template-switch adaptor containing 12 random nucleotides. TCRdb ran MiXCR on the 5' RACE reads and lists one entry per CDR3 protein. The sample has more than 1 million distinct CDR3 sequences; 35% to 55% are singletons. This sample is drawn from a study of blood T cells in healthy people across ages. Specimen: blood. This TCR was recovered from a woman aged 55-70 years in good health.

The CDR3 sequence: CASTRTRSGETQYF. The CDR3 nucleotides are TGTGCCAGCACTAGGACTAGGAGCGGCGAGACCCAGTACTTC. The rearrangement uses TRBV2 and TRBJ2-5; TRBD2 matches 7 bases. V shed 7 bases and J 5 bases; nucleotides not matched to a gene: 10. CDR1 is SNHLY and CDR2 is FYNNEI in the germline V gene. This CDR3 contains 14 residues.